These T cell receptor beta chains were read from a single sample in a study of T cell responses to AZD1222 COVID-19 vaccine. Clones were sequenced by immunoSEQ multiplex PCR, and TCRdb holds only the in-frame ones, with some missing. Among 150,000 to 200,000 clones, roughly 87% were seen once, and the ten largest hold 2.6%. Here the sequenced sample was peripheral blood, taken on day 0 of AZD1222 vaccination. The receptor source for this set is an adult in good health. Each CDR3 is given with its conserved first and last residue. The order of the fields is J gene, V gene, clone size, D gene, CDR3 protein, CDR3 DNA. D genes are given only for firm matches. Part of the rows lack a size; the others show once, few, many or a class for expanded clones.

J: TRBJ1-2
V: TRBV19
size: once
D: .
CDR3: CASSTPPGRANYGYTF
DNA: TGTGCCAGTAGTACTCCCCCGGGCAGAGCTAACTATGGCTACACCTTC

J: TRBJ1-4
V: TRBV28
size: once
D: .
CDR3: CASTTTNEKLFF
DNA: TGTGCCAGCACCACAACTAATGAAAAACTGTTTTTT

J: TRBJ2-1
V: TRBV7-3
size: .
D: TRBD2
CDR3: CASSFIPRLAGGWGRQFF
DNA: TGTGCCAGCAGCTTCATCCCTCGACTAGCGGGAGGCTGGGGGCGGCAGTTCTTC

J: TRBJ2-1
V: TRBV6-5
size: .
D: TRBD2
CDR3: CASSYSNREGVNEQFF
DNA: TGTGCCAGCAGTTACTCGAACCGGGAGGGCGTCAATGAGCAGTTCTTC

J: TRBJ1-1
V: TRBV5-5
size: .
D: .
CDR3: CASSLEGGTEAFF
DNA: TGTGCCAGCAGCTTAGAAGGGGGAACTGAAGCTTTCTTT

J: TRBJ1-1
V: TRBV25-1
size: .
D: .
CDR3: CASTPRLGYTEAFF
DNA: TGTGCCAGCACCCCCCGTCTTGGGTACACTGAAGCTTTCTTT

J: TRBJ2-3
V: TRBV7-8
size: few
D: .
CDR3: CASSSRRGEGGGDTQYF
DNA: TGTGCCAGCAGCTCCCGGAGGGGGGAGGGTGGTGGAGATACGCAGTATTTT

J: TRBJ2-3
V: TRBV5-1
size: .
D: .
CDR3: CASSLEGALGDTQYF
DNA: TGCGCCAGCAGCTTGGAAGGGGCCCTCGGAGATACGCAGTATTTT

J: TRBJ2-1
V: TRBV5-6
size: .
D: TRBD1
CDR3: CASSPTLGAGGLNEQFF
DNA: TGTGCCAGCAGTCCAACCCTGGGGGCAGGGGGCCTCAATGAGCAGTTCTTC

J: TRBJ1-1
V: TRBV18
size: .
D: .
CDR3: CASSQDRKNTEAFF
DNA: TGTGCCAGCTCACAAGACAGGAAAAACACTGAAGCTTTCTTT

J: TRBJ1-2
V: TRBV5-1
size: .
D: .
CDR3: CASRRTEGYGYTF
DNA: TGCGCCAGCAGACGGACAGAGGGCTATGGCTACACCTTC

J: TRBJ1-6
V: TRBV4-1
size: .
D: .
CDR3: CASSQATGYSNSPLHF
DNA: TGCGCCAGCAGCCAAGCCACAGGTTACTCTAATTCACCCCTCCACTTT

J: TRBJ1-1
V: TRBV7-9
size: .
D: .
CDR3: CASSLGQNTEAFF
DNA: TGTGCCAGCAGCTTAGGACAGAACACTGAAGCTTTCTTT

J: TRBJ2-3
V: TRBV11-2
size: .
D: .
CDR3: CASSLAGSTDTQYF
DNA: TGTGCCAGCAGCTTAGCCGGGTCCACAGATACGCAGTATTTT

J: TRBJ2-1
V: TRBV5-1
size: .
D: TRBD2
CDR3: CASSLGLAGAYEQFF
DNA: TGCGCCAGCAGCCTCGGACTAGCGGGAGCTTATGAGCAGTTCTTC

J: TRBJ1-5
V: TRBV9
size: .
D: TRBD1
CDR3: CASSRTGGLYSNQPQHF
DNA: TGTGCCAGCAGCCGGACAGGGGGCCTCTATAGCAATCAGCCCCAGCATTTT

J: TRBJ2-1
V: TRBV3-1/TRBV3-2
size: .
D: .
CDR3: CASSHAGEQFF
DNA: TGTGCCAGCAGCCACGCGGGCGAGCAGTTCTTC

J: TRBJ1-2
V: TRBV7-6
size: .
D: TRBD1
CDR3: CASSEQGGNYGYTF
DNA: TGTGCCAGCAGCGAACAGGGGGGGAACTATGGCTACACCTTC